One sample yielded the 13 T cell receptor beta chains listed below, sequenced in a study of patients and donors after allogeneic stem cell transplantation. TCRdb re-called the RT-PCR reads through MiXCR, storing one row per CDR3 protein. The sample includes about a million distinct CDR3 sequences, 18% of them seen just once. Source material: blood, either unsorted or a sorted T cell fraction (not recorded which). All receptors come from a human donor who was either an allogeneic HSCT recipient or a stem cell or donor lymphocyte infusion donor (not recorded which). It is not recorded whose cells these are; they may come from a transplant donor.

The chain recombines TRBV24-1 with TRBJ2-3; D is uncertain. V was clipped by 4 bases and J by 1 base, with 17 bases between them. The CDR3 has 17 residues. CDR1 is KGHDR, CDR2 SFDVKD, per germline. The CDR3, as DNA: TGTGCCACCAGTGACCCTCGGCCTGGTCTAGGCACAGATACGCAGTATTTT. Amino acid sequence: CATSDPRPGLGTDTQYF.

This clonotype was observed many times. The V and J genes are TRBV12-3 or TRBV12-4 and TRBJ2-1; D not resolved. CDR3 length: 12 amino acids. V lost 3 bases, J lost 7 bases, and 7 bases lay in between. In DNA form, the CDR3 reads TGTGCCAGCAGTTTCATCCGGAATGAGCAGTTCTTC. Translation gives CASSFIRNEQFF.

This clonotype occurred a few times. The gene calls are TRBV18 and TRBJ2-1; possibly TRBD1 for D (5 bases). Trimming took 3 bases from V and 9 from J, leaving 12 bases between them. The CDR3 is 13 amino acids. Per germline, CDR1 KGHSH and CDR2 LQKENI. Written as DNA, the CDR3 is TGTGCCAGCTCACCGTACAGGTCGGGTGAGCAGTTCTTC. Protein: CASSPYRSGEQFF. The entire variable domain, with the rest obtained from reference TRBV18 and TRBJ2-1, is as follows: NAGVMQNPRHLVRRRGQEARLRCSPMKGHSHVYWYRQLPEEGLKFMVYLQKENIIDESGMPKERFSAEFPKEGPSILRIQQVVRGDSAAYFCASSPYRSGEQFFGPGTRLTVL.

This clonotype was picked up many times. V usage is TRBV7-9 and J usage is TRBJ1-1; 9 bases match TRBD1. This CDR3 spans 16 amino acids. Germline loops: CDR1 SEHNR, CDR2 FQNEAQ (reference sequence). With V trimmed by 5 bases and J by 3 bases, 10 bases remained unmatched. CDR3 region: CASSATGGHGDTEAFF. CDR3 bases: TGTGCCAGCAGCGCAACAGGGGGCCATGGGGACACTGAAGCTTTCTTT. Complete variable domain (other parts from reference TRBV7-9 and TRBJ1-1): DTGVSQNPRHKITKRGQNVTFRCDPISEHNRLYWYRQTLGQGPEFLTYFQNEAQLEKSRLLSDRFSAERPKGSFSTLEIQRTEQGDSAMYLCASSATGGHGDTEAFFGQGTRLTVV.

This chain connects TRBV18 to TRBJ2-1; the D gene is possibly TRBD1 (5 bases). The CDR3 runs 15 residues. Germline V gene data show CDR1 as KGHSH and CDR2 as LQKENI. Trimming left V 2 bases short and J 7 bases short, with 15 bases between. The CDR3 loop reads CASSPSGAGGNEQFF. As DNA, the CDR3 is TGTGCCAGCTCACCAAGTGGGGCTGGTGGGAATGAGCAGTTCTTC.

The chain recombines TRBV28 with TRBJ1-5; no clear D. Germline CDR1 is MDHEN and CDR2 is SYDVKM. This CDR3 contains 16 residues. Trimming took 8 bases from V and 5 from J, leaving 22 bases between them. Here the CDR3 reads CASYTRLRDSDQPQHF. The CDR3 DNA follows: TGTGCCAGCTACACAAGATTAAGGGATTCTGATCAGCCCCAGCATTTT. The variable domain in full, with the rest retrieved from reference TRBV28 and TRBJ1-5, is DVKVTQSSRYLVKRTGEKVFLECVQDMDHENMFWYRQDPGLGLRLIYFSYDVKMKEKGDIPEGYSVSREKKERFSLILESASTNQTSMYLCASYTRLRDSDQPQHFGDGTRLSIL.

The sample holds a few counts of this clonotype. The V gene is TRBV2, the J gene TRBJ1-2; D remains ambiguous. V lost 2 bases and J 7 bases, leaving 11 bases between the germline ends. Per germline, CDR1 SNHLY and CDR2 FYNNEI. The CDR3 is 13 amino acids. In DNA form, the CDR3 reads TGTGCCAGCAGTGAAAGTCAGGCGTCTGGCTACACCTTC. Protein sequence: CASSESQASGYTF.

J is TRBJ1-5 and V is TRBV27; D not resolved. The CDR3 totals 12 residues. Germline V gene lookup returns CDR1 MNHEY and CDR2 SMNVEV (reference sequence). The ends were cut back, 6 bases at V and 3 bases at J, with 6 bases in the middle. This chain's CDR3 is CASSWHNQPQHF. CDR3 in DNA: TGTGCCAGCAGCTGGCACAATCAGCCCCAGCATTTT.

A few counts support this clonotype. The chain couples TRBV4-3 to TRBJ1-4; D not resolved. CDR1 is LGHNA, CDR2 YSLEER, per germline. Trimming stripped 4 bases from V and 4 bases from J, with 13 bases between. CDR3 length equals 15 residues. The CDR3 spells CASSLSRRDNEKLFF. As DNA, the CDR3 is TGCGCCAGCAGCCTGTCCCGAAGGGATAATGAAAAACTGTTTTTT.

This chain connects TRBV30 to TRBJ1-1; 7 bases align to TRBD1. Looked up from germline, CDR1 is GTSNPN and CDR2 is SVGIG (reference sequence). Trimming removed 5 bases from V and 3 bases from J; junction bases left unmatched: 6. This CDR3 is 13 amino acids long. This CDR3 is CAWSYRGDTEAFF. The CDR3, as DNA: TGTGCCTGGTCCTACAGGGGTGACACTGAAGCTTTCTTT.

This clonotype was recorded a few times. The V gene is TRBV12-3 or TRBV12-4, the J gene TRBJ1-1, with D unresolved. Trimming cost V 2 bases and J 1 base, with 11 bases left between them. The CDR3 is 15 residues long. The CDR3 DNA reads as TGTGCCAGCAGTTTAAGGATTTTGGGGAACACTGAAGCTTTCTTT. Protein sequence: CASSLRILGNTEAFF.

This clonotype was seen many times. The CDR3 reads CASSRGQMNTGELFF. The DNA for the CDR3 is TGCGCCAGCAGCCGCGGGCAGATGAACACCGGGGAGCTGTTTTTT. The genes are TRBV5-1 and TRBJ2-2; D perhaps matches TRBD2 (5 bases). Germline V gene sequence: CDR1 SGHRS, CDR2 YFSETQ. This CDR3 region has 15 residues. The V end lost 4 bases, the J end lost 1 base, and 11 bases lay between the germline ends.

The table lists this clonotype with a few counts. V gene TRBV20-1 combines with J gene TRBJ2-3; D possibly corresponds to TRBD2 (5 bases). This CDR3 has 12 residues. Trimming pared 3 bases from V and 4 bases from J, leaving 8 bases between. Per germline, CDR1 DFQATT and CDR2 SNEGSKA (reference sequence). This CDR3 is CSASRAADTQYF. CDR3 coding DNA: TGCAGTGCTAGCCGAGCGGCAGATACGCAGTATTTT.